This TCR beta chain emerged from a study of blood T cell repertoires in COVID-19. Unmatched junction bases numbered 2, after V lost 4 bases and J lost 2 bases. The CDR3 spans 14 residues. The germline CDR1 and CDR2 sequences are ENHRY and SYGVKD. As originally analysed: Amplification from reference gene primers served as the basis for estimated nucleated cell counts. The method was immunoSEQ multiplex PCR; TCRdb's version includes in-frame clones alone and lacks a portion of them. Clone size and V and J calls were adopted from that table, with D and trimming inferred from the DNA. The sample has under 300,000 clones; roughly 79% are singletons.

The clonotype was recovered from a woman aged 55 to 70 with active or convalescent COVID-19. The chain uses TRBV10-3 and TRBJ2-3; 8 positions agree with TRBD1. Specimen: peripheral blood. Here the CDR3 DNA reads TGTGCCATCAGTGGACAGGGGTACACAGATACGCAGTATTTT. The encoded protein is CAISGQGYTDTQYF.